The 30 T cell receptor beta chains in this list originate from one sample, sequenced in a study of cytomegalovirus exposure and HLA in healthy donors. Both 60 Vbeta primers and 13 Jbeta primers went into the PCR. Assay: immunoSEQ multiplex PCR; the TCRdb copy retains only in-frame clones and omits some. This sample has 310,000 or so clones; 70% to 90% occur once, and the top ten carry less than 2.5%. What was sequenced was PBMCs. These receptors were collected from a woman between 18 and 29 years old in good health and CMV-seronegative.

The chain joins TRBV4-1 to TRBJ2-1; D call uncertain. V was pared by 6 bases and J by 0 bases, with 15 bases between. The CDR3 spans 16 residues. CDR1 MGHRA and CDR2 YSYEKL come from the germline V gene. CDR3 in DNA: TGCGCCAGCAGGCCTACCCTAGTCAGCTCCTACAATGAGCAGTTCTTC. Amino acids: CASRPTLVSSYNEQFF.

This clone was seen just once. This chain uses TRBV6-1 with TRBJ2-7, with a possible D match to TRBD2 (5 bases). Germline lookup yields CDR1 MNHNS and CDR2 SASEGT. CDR3 length: 14 residues. Trimming pared 8 bases from V and 4 bases from J, leaving 18 bases between. The CDR3 sequence is CASWSPRGPYEQYF. In DNA, the CDR3 is TGTGCCAGCTGGAGTCCGCGCGGGCCTTACGAGCAGTACTTC.

This chain links TRBV4-2 with TRBJ2-5, with 9 bases fitting TRBD2. The DNA matches TRBJ2-7 better at its end, which makes the J call doubtful. The germline gives CDR1 LGHNA, CDR2 YNFKEQ. This CDR3 has 15 residues. In nucleotides, the CDR3 is TGTGCCAGCAGCCAAGATGCGGGGGGGCTCTACGAGCAGTACTTC. Protein product: CASSQDAGGLYEQYF.

The V call is TRBV29-1, the J call TRBJ2-2; tentative D call: TRBD1 (6 bases). CDR1 and CDR2 from the germline V gene are SQVTM and ANQGSEA. Trimming removed 4 bases from V and 3 bases from J, with 12 bases in between. There are 14 residues in the CDR3. The CDR3 DNA sequence: TGCAGCGTTGTAGGGGGAAGTTACACCGGGGAGCTGTTTTTT. Protein product: CSVVGGSYTGELFF.

This clone has a handful of counts. The chain uses TRBV6-5 and TRBJ1-4; TRBD1 matches at 8 bases. The J segment lost 8 bases and the V segment lost 4 bases, leaving 6 bases of the junction unmatched. This CDR3 is built from 14 residues. Germline CDR1 is MNHEY and CDR2 is SVGAGI. In DNA form, the CDR3 reads TGTGCCAGCAGTTCCGGACAGGGTTGGGAAAAACTGTTTTTT. Translation gives CASSSGQGWEKLFF.

V is TRBV9 and J is TRBJ2-3; possible D gene TRBD2, 8 bases. Per the germline V gene, CDR1 is SGDLS and CDR2 is YYNGEE. This CDR3 has 16 amino acids. Trimming left V 4 bases short and J 5 bases short, with 20 bases between. DNA of the CDR3: TGTGCCAGCAGCTTCCGGGAGGGGGCGTTTGGAGATACGCAGTATTTT. This codes for CASSFREGAFGDTQYF.

V and J are TRBV2 and TRBJ2-7; TRBD1 aligns across 10 bases. CDR3 size: 15 residues. The ends lost 5 bases at V and 4 bases at J; junction bases unmatched: 8. Germline V gene data show CDR1 as SNHLY and CDR2 as FYNNEI. The CDR3 DNA reads as TGTGCCAGCAGTATGACGGACAGGGGGGTATACGAGCAGTACTTC. Encoded protein: CASSMTDRGVYEQYF.

The chain recombines TRBV2 with TRBJ1-2; D is possibly TRBD1 (5 bases). V dropped 5 bases and J dropped 3 bases, with 10 bases sitting between them. The CDR3 has 13 amino acids. Germline CDR1 reads SNHLY; CDR2 reads FYNNEI. The CDR3 region is CASSSGPDYGYTF. CDR3 nucleotides: TGTGCCAGCAGTTCAGGGCCTGACTATGGCTACACCTTC.

The V gene is TRBV14, the J gene TRBJ2-3; TRBD2 is a possible D gene (5 bases). Trimming stripped 2 bases from V and 2 bases from J, with 11 bases between. CDR3 length equals 15 residues. CDR1 and CDR2 from the germline V gene are SGHDN and FVKESK. The CDR3 loop is CASSQIAWDTDTQYF. DNA of the CDR3: TGTGCCAGCAGCCAAATAGCGTGGGACACAGATACGCAGTATTTT.

The J gene is TRBJ2-5, the V gene TRBV10-2; D unresolved. The CDR3 is 15 amino acids. V lost 0 bases and J 1 base, leaving 9 bases between the germline ends. The germline V gene encodes CDR1 WSHSY and CDR2 SAAADI. CDR3 sequence: CASSESRRSQETQYF. As DNA, the CDR3 is TGCGCCAGCAGTGAGTCACGACGGAGCCAAGAGACCCAGTACTTC.

The rearrangement uses TRBV5-3 and TRBJ1-4; 9 bases are shared with TRBD1. TRBV5-3 is assigned to the ORF class and has an uncertain function. CDR3 size: 16 residues. Germline trimming cut 2 bases from V and 7 bases from J; bases unmatched to any gene: 9. The CDR3 sequence is CARSLVTGGWGEKLFF. CDR3 DNA: TGTGCCAGAAGCTTAGTAACAGGGGGCTGGGGTGAAAAACTGTTTTTT.

This chain links TRBV5-1 with TRBJ2-1; 8 bases are shared with TRBD2. CDR3 length: 15 amino acids. J lost 9 bases, V lost 3 bases, and 11 bases had no gene match. Germline V CDR1 and CDR2: SGHRS, YFSETQ. The CDR3: CASSWSGGEVVEQFF. The DNA for the CDR3 is TGCGCCAGCAGCTGGAGCGGGGGCGAGGTCGTTGAGCAGTTCTTC.

The chain combines TRBV27 with TRBJ2-1, with 9 bases lining up with TRBD2. Losses at the gene ends were 8 bases for V and 9 bases for J; bases not matched to a gene: 11. Germline V gives CDR1 MNHEY, CDR2 SMNVEV (reference sequence). The CDR3 sequence is 14 residues long. The CDR3 loop reads CASSRGGGGVEQFF. The CDR3 region has the DNA TGTGCCAGCTCCCGGGGTGGCGGGGGGGTTGAGCAGTTCTTC.

This chain joins TRBV13 and TRBJ2-3; no firm D call. The CDR3 covers 15 residues. The germline V and J ends were trimmed by 3 bases and 2 bases, with 12 bases remaining between them. CDR1 PRHDT and CDR2 FYEKMQ come from the germline V gene (reference sequence). CDR3 sequence reads: CASSFYGSSTDTQYF. The DNA for the CDR3 is TGTGCCAGCAGCTTTTATGGCTCATCCACAGATACGCAGTATTTT.

The chain couples TRBV27 to TRBJ2-4; 7 bases line up with TRBD1. The CDR3 is 14 amino acids. After removal of 5 bases from V and 5 bases from J, the junction contained 6 bases not matched to a gene. Germline V CDR1 and CDR2: MNHEY, SMNVEV (reference sequence). CDR3 region: CASSASGGENIQYF. In nucleotides, the CDR3 is TGTGCCAGCAGTGCCTCAGGGGGTGAAAACATTCAGTACTTC.

CDR3 protein: CASSATGRGGVETQYF. The CDR3 nucleotides are TGCGCCAGCAGCGCCACGGGGCGGGGGGGCGTGGAGACCCAGTACTTC. The chain uses TRBV5-1 and TRBJ2-5; 9 positions match TRBD2. This CDR3 comprises 16 residues. Germline CDR1 is SGHRS and CDR2 is YFSETQ. The junction had 12 bases not matched to a gene; V was cut back by 4 bases and J by 5 bases. Variable domain in full (rest from reference TRBV5-1 and TRBJ2-5): KAGVTQTPRYLIKTRGQQVTLSCSPISGHRSVSWYQQTPGQGLQFLFEYFSETQRNKGNFPGRFSGRQFSNSRSEMNVSTLELGDSALYLCASSATGRGGVETQYFGPGTRLLVL.

The J gene is TRBJ2-7, the V gene TRBV4-1, with a tentative D call TRBD1 (6 bases). This CDR3 comprises 16 residues. The germline V gene has CDR1 MGHRA and CDR2 YSYEKL. Trimming left V 1 base short and J 3 bases short, with 16 bases between. The DNA for the CDR3 is TGCGCCAGCAGCCAAGTTTCCACAGGGTCCATCTACGAGCAGTACTTC. Its translation: CASSQVSTGSIYEQYF.

This clone has only a few counts. The V gene is TRBV5-4, the J gene TRBJ2-7; 7 bases are shared with TRBD1. CDR1 SGHNT and CDR2 YYREEE come from the germline V gene (reference sequence). There are 14 residues in the CDR3. The V and J ends lost 5 bases and 7 bases, in that order; junction bases with no gene match: 12. The CDR3 DNA is TGTGCCAGCAGGCCGGGACAGCTTAGGAGGGAGCAGTACTTC. Translation: CASRPGQLRREQYF.

The chain joins TRBV5-4 to TRBJ2-3; D may be TRBD2 (6 bases). Deletions cut 4 bases from V and 3 bases from J, with 15 bases between. The CDR3 covers 15 residues. The germline gives CDR1 SGHNT, CDR2 YYREEE (reference sequence). CDR3: CASSRPGALTDTQYF. CDR3 sequence (DNA): TGTGCCAGCAGCCGTCCGGGAGCCTTAACAGATACGCAGTATTTT.

The V gene is TRBV5-1, the J gene TRBJ2-2, with a tentative D call TRBD1 (6 bases). The V gene lost 7 bases and the J gene lost 4 bases, with 20 bases spanning the gap. This CDR3 is 16 amino acids long. Germline CDR1 SGHRS, CDR2 YFSETQ. The DNA for the CDR3 is TGCGCCAGCTTCAATGTGGGCAGGGGCCCCACCGGGGAGCTGTTTTTT. Encoded protein: CASFNVGRGPTGELFF.

The rearrangement uses TRBV7-9 and TRBJ2-7, with 11 bases fitting TRBD2. CDR3 length equals 17 residues. V shed 11 bases, J shed 2 bases, and the junction held 17 bases outside the gene matches. Germline lookup yields CDR1 SEHNR and CDR2 FQNEAQ (reference sequence). The DNA for the CDR3 is TGTGCCCCACGGGCGACTAGCGGGACCGGCACCACCTACGAGCAGTACTTC. Amino acids: CAPRATSGTGTTYEQYF.

The gene calls are TRBV5-5 and TRBJ1-2; D is uncertain. This CDR3 has 14 residues. Germline values: CDR1 SGHKS, CDR2 YYEKEE (reference sequence). V gave up 0 bases and J gave up 4 bases, with 10 bases separating them. The CDR3 is CASSLGSQVYGYTF. CDR3 DNA: TGTGCCAGCAGCTTGGGAAGTCAGGTCTATGGCTACACCTTC.

This chain joins TRBV5-4 and TRBJ1-5, with D maybe TRBD1 (6 bases). Trimming took off 2 bases at V and 5 bases at J, with 14 bases between the two ends. This CDR3 region has 15 residues. CDR1 is SGHNT, CDR2 YYREEE, per germline (reference sequence). CDR3 sequence (DNA): TGTGCCAGCAGCTTAGGGGGGGGAAATGATCAGCCCCAGCATTTT. Translating gives CASSLGGGNDQPQHF.

The V call is TRBV2, the J call TRBJ1-5; D is unresolved. Germline V gene data show CDR1 as SNHLY and CDR2 as FYNNEI. Trimming pared 2 bases from V and 0 bases from J, leaving 8 bases between. This CDR3 is 15 amino acids long. The CDR3 protein is CASSEPGYSNQPQHF. The DNA of the CDR3 is TGTGCCAGCAGTGAACCAGGCTATAGCAATCAGCCCCAGCATTTT.

Only a few counts were recorded for this clone. The V gene is TRBV2, the J gene TRBJ1-3; tentatively, D is TRBD1 (5 bases). Germline CDR1 and CDR2: SNHLY and FYNNEI. Trimming removed 3 bases from V and 9 bases from J, with 15 bases in between. The CDR3 consists of 14 residues. CDR3: CASSELDSLATIYF. The DNA for the CDR3 is TGTGCCAGCAGTGAGCTCGACAGCTTGGCCACCATATATTTT. Based on the CDR3 plus reference TRBV2 and TRBJ1-3, the full variable domain is EPEVTQTPSHQVTQMGQEVILRCVPISNHLYFYWYRQILGQKVEFLVSFYNNEISEKSEIFDDQFSVERPDGSNFTLKIRSTKLEDSAMYFCASSELDSLATIYFGEGSWLTVV.

The chain has TRBV5-1 and TRBJ1-1; 7 bases match TRBD1. The length of the CDR3 is 15 residues. The junction had 9 bases not matched to a gene; V was cut back by 4 bases and J by 3 bases. From germline, CDR1 is SGHRS and CDR2 YFSETQ. The DNA for the CDR3 is TGCGCCAGCAGCCCAAAGACAGGGATCGACACTGAAGCTTTCTTT. Amino acid sequence: CASSPKTGIDTEAFF.

V and J are TRBV18 and TRBJ1-5, with a tentative D call TRBD1 (5 bases). The CDR3 runs 14 residues. Germline CDR1 is KGHSH and CDR2 is LQKENI. V was cut by 3 bases and J by 7 bases, with 13 bases left in between. CDR3 nucleotides: TGTGCCAGCTCACCTCGACAGACCCCCCAGCCCCAGCATTTT. Protein: CASSPRQTPQPQHF.

A remark on this clone: An end of the junction differs from the germline gene, which may be a read error. V and J are TRBV7-9 and TRBJ1-6; D gene unclear. Germline loops: CDR1 SEHNR, CDR2 FQNEAQ (reference sequence). The CDR3 runs to 13 residues. The CDR3: CSSSLAADSPLHF. Here the CDR3 DNA reads TGTTCCAGCAGCTTAGCAGCCGATTCACCCCTCCACTTT.

The rearrangement links TRBV7-9 to TRBJ2-5, with D possibly matching TRBD1 (6 bases). The J call could be wrong; TRBJ2-7 is a better fit for the DNA end. The CDR3 is 15 amino acids. CDR1 is SEHNR, CDR2 FQNEAQ, per germline (reference sequence). Here the CDR3 DNA reads TGTGCCAGCAGCTTAGGCCCCCAGGGGCGTCACGAGCAGTACTTC. It is translated as CASSLGPQGRHEQYF.

The rearrangement links TRBV2 to TRBJ2-1; no definite D call. Per the germline V gene, CDR1 is SNHLY and CDR2 is FYNNEI. The germline V and J ends were trimmed by 5 bases and 7 bases, with 6 bases remaining between them. This CDR3 has 11 amino acids. CDR3 sequence (DNA): TGTGCCAGCAGTTACGGGAATGAGCAGTTCTTC. Protein product: CASSYGNEQFF.